One sample yielded the 9 T cell receptor beta chains listed below, sequenced in a study of molecular identifiers for immune sequencing clone quantification. TCRdb recomputed calls from the PCR reads with MiXCR, one row per CDR3 protein. The table includes roughly 50,000 distinct CDR3 sequences, approximately 25% detected once. Material: naive CD8+ T cells from blood, with Jurkat cell RNA spiked in. The subset was: FACS-sorted CD8+CD4-CCR7+CD45RA+ naive T cells. The receptors derive from a human donor in good health. Some libraries in this study had Jurkat cell RNA spiked in.

Regarding this clonotype: A much larger clone differs from this one at a single base, so this may be a read error. The CDR3 nucleotides read TGTACCAGCAGCATAGTCGGACGGATCACCGGGGAGCTGTTTTTT. It translates to CTSSIVGRITGELFF. The chain uses TRBV12-3 or TRBV12-4 and TRBJ2-2, with D hard to call. The CDR3 contains 15 residues.

Remarks on this clonotype: A single base separates this from a much larger clone, so it may be a read error. V gene TRBV15 combines with J gene TRBJ2-7, with D unclear. Trimming removed 0 bases from V and 2 bases from J, with 8 bases in between. The CDR3 has 14 amino acids. The germline V gene encodes CDR1 LNHNV and CDR2 YYDKDF (reference sequence). CDR3 sequence (DNA): TGTGCCACCAGCAGAGACGGGTTTACCTACGAGCAGTACTTC. It encodes CATSRDGFTYEQYF.

This clonotype was observed at least ten times. The J gene is TRBJ2-2, the V gene TRBV25-1; 9 bases are a match to TRBD2. J lost 2 bases, V lost 8 bases, and 12 bases had no gene match. The CDR3 loop spans 17 amino acids. Germline V CDR1 and CDR2: MGHDK, SYGVNS. CDR3 coding DNA: TGTGCCAGCCCCCGGGCAGCGGGGGGCCCCAACACCGGGGAGCTGTTTTTT. Protein: CASPRAAGGPNTGELFF. The full variable domain, completed using reference TRBV25-1 and TRBJ2-2, is EADIYQTPRYLVIGTGKKITLECSQTMGHDKMYWYQQDPGMELHLIHYSYGVNSTEKGDLSSESTVSRIRTEHFPLTLESARPSHTSQYLCASPRAAGGPNTGELFFGEGSRLTVL.

Ten or more counts support this clonotype. This chain joins TRBV6-5 and TRBJ2-3; D is ambiguous. Between the trimmed V and J ends, which lost 6 bases and 2 bases, there was a span of 15 bases. The CDR3 runs 15 residues. Germline V gene data show CDR1 as MNHEY and CDR2 as SVGAGI. This CDR3 reads CASSHSPNPTDTQYF. DNA for the CDR3: TGTGCCAGCAGCCACTCTCCGAATCCCACAGATACGCAGTATTTT.

In the case of this clonotype: This may arise from a read error, as a much more abundant clone is one base away. The CDR3 loop reads CASSSQTGSGNGQFF. In DNA, the CDR3 is TGTGCCAGCAGCTCTCAGACAGGGTCGGGAAATGGGCAGTTCTTC. The chain combines TRBV7-9 with TRBJ2-1; TRBD1 agrees at 7 bases. From germline, CDR1 is SEHNR and CDR2 FQNEAQ (reference sequence). The CDR3 is 15 residues long.

A word on this clonotype: This may arise from a read error, as a much more abundant clone is one base away. This chain links TRBV27 with TRBJ1-1; D gene ambiguous. Germline V lookup: CDR1 MNHEY, CDR2 SMNVEV (reference sequence). CDR3 length equals 14 residues. The CDR3 DNA sequence: TGTGCCAGCATTTTATTGGCAGTGAACACTGAAGCTTTCTTT. Protein product: CASILLAVNTEAFF.

This clonotype was counted at least ten times. This chain links TRBV27 with TRBJ2-3; D call uncertain. Germline loops: CDR1 MNHEY, CDR2 SMNVEV (reference sequence). Trimming left V 6 bases short and J 5 bases short, with 9 bases between. The CDR3 totals 12 residues. CDR3 amino acids: CASSTGGDTQYF. CDR3 DNA: TGTGCCAGCAGCACCGGCGGAGATACGCAGTATTTT.

A remark on this clonotype: A single base separates this from a much larger clone, so it may be a read error. The V gene is TRBV11-2, the J gene TRBJ2-3; no clear D. The CDR3 has 13 amino acids. Germline loops: CDR1 SGHAT, CDR2 FQNNGV. The V and J ends lost 3 bases and 5 bases respectively, with 9 bases between them. The CDR3 DNA is TGTGCCAGCAGCTTCCCTCACGAAGATACGCAGTATTTT. Translating it yields CASSFPHEDTQYF.

The chain has TRBV24-1 and TRBJ2-2; no definite D call. The CDR3 is 14 residues long. Trimming removed 7 bases from V and 0 bases from J, with 8 bases in between. In germline, CDR1 is KGHDR, CDR2 SFDVKD. Here the CDR3 reads CATRKATNTGELFF. The CDR3 DNA reads as TGTGCCACCAGGAAGGCAACGAACACCGGGGAGCTGTTTTTT.